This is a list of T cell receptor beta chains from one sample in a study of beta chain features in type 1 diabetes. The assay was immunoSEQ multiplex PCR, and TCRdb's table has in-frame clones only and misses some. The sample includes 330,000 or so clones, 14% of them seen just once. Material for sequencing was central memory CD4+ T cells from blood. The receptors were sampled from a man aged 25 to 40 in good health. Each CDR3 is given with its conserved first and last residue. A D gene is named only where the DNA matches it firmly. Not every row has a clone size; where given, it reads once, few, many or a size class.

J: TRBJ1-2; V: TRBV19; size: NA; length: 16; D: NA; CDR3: CASRRTYLTSNYGYTF; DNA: TGTGCCAGTAGACGAACCTATTTGACTTCTAACTATGGCTACACCTTC
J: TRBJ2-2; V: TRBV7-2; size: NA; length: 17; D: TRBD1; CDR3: CASSLSLTGVFSGELFF; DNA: TGTGCCAGCAGCCTATCGCTGACAGGGGTGTTCTCCGGGGAGCTGTTTTTT
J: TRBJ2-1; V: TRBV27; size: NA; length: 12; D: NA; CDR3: CASRTGGTAQFF; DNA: TGTGCCAGCAGGACTGGTGGGACCGCGCAGTTCTTC
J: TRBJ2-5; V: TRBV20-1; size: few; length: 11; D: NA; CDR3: CSTVKKETQYF; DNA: TGCAGTACAGTAAAAAAAGAGACCCAGTACTTC
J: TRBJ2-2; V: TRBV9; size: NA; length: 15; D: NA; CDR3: CASSPRPGAGGELFF; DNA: TGTGCCAGCAGCCCCCGGCCGGGGGCGGGCGGGGAGCTGTTTTTT
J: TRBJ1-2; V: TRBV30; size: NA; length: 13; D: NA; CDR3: CAWSVQGGYGYTF; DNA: TGTGCCTGGAGTGTACAGGGAGGGTATGGCTACACCTTC
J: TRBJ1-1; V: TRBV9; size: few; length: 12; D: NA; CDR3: CASSRATAEAFF; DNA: TGTGCCAGCAGCCGGGCAACGGCTGAAGCTTTCTTT
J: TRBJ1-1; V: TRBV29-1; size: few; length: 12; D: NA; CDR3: CSAWRGDSEAFF; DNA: TGCAGCGCCTGGAGGGGCGACTCTGAAGCTTTCTTT
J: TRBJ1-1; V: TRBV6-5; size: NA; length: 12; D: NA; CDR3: CASSYMGRGAFF; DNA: TGTGCCAGCAGTTATATGGGGAGAGGAGCTTTCTTT
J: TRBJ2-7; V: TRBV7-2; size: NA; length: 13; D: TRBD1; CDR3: CASTPGQIYEQYF; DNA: TGTGCCAGCACCCCGGGACAGATCTACGAGCAGTACTTC
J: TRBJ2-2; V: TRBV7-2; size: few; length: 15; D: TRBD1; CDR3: CASSEQGAGTGELFF; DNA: TGTGCCAGCAGCGAACAGGGGGCTGGTACCGGGGAGCTGTTTTTT
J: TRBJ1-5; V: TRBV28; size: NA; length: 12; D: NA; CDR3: CAAGGETQPQHF; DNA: TGTGCAGCTGGAGGGGAGACCCAGCCCCAGCATTTT
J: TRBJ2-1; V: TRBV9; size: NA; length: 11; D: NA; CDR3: CACGDYNEQFF; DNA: TGTGCCTGTGGTGACTACAATGAGCAGTTCTTC
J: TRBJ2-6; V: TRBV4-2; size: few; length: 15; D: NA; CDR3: CASSRDSSGANVLTF; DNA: TGTGCCAGCAGCCGCGACAGTTCTGGGGCCAACGTCCTGACTTTC
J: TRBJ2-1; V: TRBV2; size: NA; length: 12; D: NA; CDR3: CASRGDFPPQFF; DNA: TGTGCCAGCAGGGGGGACTTCCCCCCGCAGTTCTTC
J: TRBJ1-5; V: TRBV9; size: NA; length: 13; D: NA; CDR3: CASSLSRGQPQHF; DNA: TGTGCCAGCAGCTTATCGAGAGGTCAGCCCCAGCATTTT
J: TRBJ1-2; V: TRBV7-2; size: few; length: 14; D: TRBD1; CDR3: CASSSGTGNYGYTF; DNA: TGTGCCAGCAGCTCAGGGACAGGGAACTATGGCTACACCTTC
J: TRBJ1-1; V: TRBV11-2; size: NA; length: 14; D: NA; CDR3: CASSYLRGNTEAFF; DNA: TGTGCCAGCAGCTACCTACGGGGGAACACTGAAGCTTTCTTT
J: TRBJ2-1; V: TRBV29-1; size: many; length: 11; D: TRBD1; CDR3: CSVEDREVCFF; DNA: TGCAGCGTCGAGGACAGGGAAGTTTGTTTCTTC
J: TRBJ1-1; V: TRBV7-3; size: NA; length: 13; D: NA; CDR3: CASSQQLNTEAFF; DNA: TGTGCCAGCAGCCAACAGTTGAACACTGAAGCTTTCTTT
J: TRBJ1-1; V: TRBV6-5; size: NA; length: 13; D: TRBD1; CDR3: CASRDRVKTEAFF; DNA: TGTGCCAGCAGGGACAGGGTGAAAACTGAAGCCTTCTTT
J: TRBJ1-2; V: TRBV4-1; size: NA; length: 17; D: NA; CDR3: CASSQDWGQGNNYGYTF; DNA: TGCGCCAGCAGCCAAGATTGGGGGCAGGGAAATAACTATGGCTACACCTTC
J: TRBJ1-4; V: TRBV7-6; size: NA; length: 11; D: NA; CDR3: CASSSGTAAFF; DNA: TGTGCCAGCAGCTCCGGGACGGCGGCGTTTTTT
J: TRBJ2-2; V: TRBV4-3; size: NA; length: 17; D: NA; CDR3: CASSQWGLRTGPGELFF; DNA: TGCGCCAGCAGCCAATGGGGGCTAAGAACCGGGCCCGGGGAGCTGTTTTTT
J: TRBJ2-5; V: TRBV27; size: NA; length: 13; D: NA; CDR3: CASSRSWSETQYF; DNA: TGTGCCAGCAGTAGGAGTTGGTCAGAGACCCAGTACTTC
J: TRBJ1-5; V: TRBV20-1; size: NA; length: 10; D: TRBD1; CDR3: CSAREDREHF; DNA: TGCAGTGCTAGAGAAGACAGGGAGCATTTT
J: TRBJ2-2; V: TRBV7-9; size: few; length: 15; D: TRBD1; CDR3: CASRTGTGVFGELFF; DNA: TGTGCCAGCAGGACCGGGACAGGGGTGTTCGGGGAGCTGTTTTTT
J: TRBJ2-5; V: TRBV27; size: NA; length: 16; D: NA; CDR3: CASSEALRGREETQYF; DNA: TGTGCCAGCAGTGAAGCGCTTCGGGGCAGGGAAGAGACCCAGTACTTC
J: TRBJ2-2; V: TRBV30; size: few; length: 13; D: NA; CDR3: CAWSVLGPGELFF; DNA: TGTGCCTGGAGTGTATTGGGACCAGGGGAGCTGTTTTTT
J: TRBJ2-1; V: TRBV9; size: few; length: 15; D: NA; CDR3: CASSVATSSYNEQFF; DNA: TGTGCCAGCAGCGTAGCTACGAGCTCCTACAATGAGCAGTTCTTC
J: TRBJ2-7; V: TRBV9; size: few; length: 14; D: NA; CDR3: CASSPPPEAYEQYF; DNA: TGTGCCAGCAGCCCCCCCCCAGAAGCCTACGAGCAGTACTTC
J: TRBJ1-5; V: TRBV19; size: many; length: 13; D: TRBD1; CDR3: CASSTARGATQHF; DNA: TGTGCCAGTAGTACTGCCAGGGGGGCGACCCAGCATTTT
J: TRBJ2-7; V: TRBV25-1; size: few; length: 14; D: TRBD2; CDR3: CASSERGDSYEQYF; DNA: TGTGCCAGCAGTGAACGGGGGGACTCCTACGAGCAGTACTTC
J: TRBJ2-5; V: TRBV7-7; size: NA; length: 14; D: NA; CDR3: CASSQSKAPETQYF; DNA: TGCGCCAGCAGCCAATCGAAGGCCCCAGAGACCCAGTACTTC
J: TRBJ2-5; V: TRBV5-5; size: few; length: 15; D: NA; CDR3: CASSTPGRSQETQYF; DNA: TGTGCCAGCAGCACCCCGGGACGTAGCCAAGAGACCCAGTACTTC
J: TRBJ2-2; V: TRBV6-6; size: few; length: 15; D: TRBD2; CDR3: CASSYTSGGGRELFF; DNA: TGTGCCAGCAGTTACACTAGCGGGGGGGGGAGGGAGCTGTTTTTT
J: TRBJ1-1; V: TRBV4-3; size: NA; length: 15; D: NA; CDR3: CASSQALIGPKRAFF; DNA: TGCGCCAGCAGCCAAGCTCTAATAGGACCTAAGCGGGCTTTCTTT
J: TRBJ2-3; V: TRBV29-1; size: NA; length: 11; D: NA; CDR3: CSVDVGDTQYF; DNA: TGCAGCGTTGACGTGGGAGATACGCAGTATTTT
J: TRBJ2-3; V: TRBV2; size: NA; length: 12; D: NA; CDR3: CASSSSKDTQYF; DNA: TGTGCCAGCAGTTCAAGCAAAGATACGCAGTATTTT
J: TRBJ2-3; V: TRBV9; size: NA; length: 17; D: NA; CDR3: CASSVDPPQLTIDTQYF; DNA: TGTGCCAGCAGCGTAGATCCACCACAGCTCACGATAGATACGCAGTATTTT
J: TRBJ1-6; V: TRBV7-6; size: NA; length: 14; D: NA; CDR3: CASSLVQGVSPLHF; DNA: TGTGCCAGCAGCTTAGTTCAGGGAGTCTCACCCCTCCACTTT
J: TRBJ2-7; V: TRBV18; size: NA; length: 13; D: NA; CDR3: CASSPGYSYEQYF; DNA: TGTGCCAGCTCACCTGGGTACTCCTACGAGCAGTACTTC
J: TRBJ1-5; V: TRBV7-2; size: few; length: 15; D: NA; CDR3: CASSSGTAQWEPQHF; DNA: TGTGCCAGCAGCTCGGGGACCGCCCAGTGGGAGCCCCAGCATTTT
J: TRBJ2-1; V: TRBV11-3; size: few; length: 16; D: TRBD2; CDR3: CASSPSWEGGYNEQFF; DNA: TGTGCCAGCAGCCCAAGTTGGGAGGGCGGCTACAATGAGCAGTTCTTC
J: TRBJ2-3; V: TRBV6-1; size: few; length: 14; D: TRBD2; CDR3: CASRRTSGTDTQYF; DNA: TGTGCCAGCAGGAGGACTAGCGGGACAGATACGCAGTATTTT
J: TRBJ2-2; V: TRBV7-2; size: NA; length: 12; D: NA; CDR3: CASSLTPGELFF; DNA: TGTGCCAGCAGCTTAACCCCGGGGGAGCTGTTTTTT
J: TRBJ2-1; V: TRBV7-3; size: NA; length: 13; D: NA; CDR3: CASSLSGHLGQFF; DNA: TGTGCCAGCAGCTTAAGTGGCCATTTGGGGCAGTTCTTC
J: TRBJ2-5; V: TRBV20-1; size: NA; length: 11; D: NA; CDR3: CSANRQETQYF; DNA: TGCAGTGCGAACCGTCAAGAGACCCAGTACTTC
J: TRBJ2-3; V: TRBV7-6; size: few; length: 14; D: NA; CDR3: CASSQDTGTDTQYF; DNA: TGTGCCAGCAGCCAAGATACCGGGACGGATACGCAGTATTTT
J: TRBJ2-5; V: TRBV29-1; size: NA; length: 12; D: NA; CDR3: CSGGTVQETQYF; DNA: TGCAGCGGTGGGACGGTTCAAGAGACCCAGTACTTC